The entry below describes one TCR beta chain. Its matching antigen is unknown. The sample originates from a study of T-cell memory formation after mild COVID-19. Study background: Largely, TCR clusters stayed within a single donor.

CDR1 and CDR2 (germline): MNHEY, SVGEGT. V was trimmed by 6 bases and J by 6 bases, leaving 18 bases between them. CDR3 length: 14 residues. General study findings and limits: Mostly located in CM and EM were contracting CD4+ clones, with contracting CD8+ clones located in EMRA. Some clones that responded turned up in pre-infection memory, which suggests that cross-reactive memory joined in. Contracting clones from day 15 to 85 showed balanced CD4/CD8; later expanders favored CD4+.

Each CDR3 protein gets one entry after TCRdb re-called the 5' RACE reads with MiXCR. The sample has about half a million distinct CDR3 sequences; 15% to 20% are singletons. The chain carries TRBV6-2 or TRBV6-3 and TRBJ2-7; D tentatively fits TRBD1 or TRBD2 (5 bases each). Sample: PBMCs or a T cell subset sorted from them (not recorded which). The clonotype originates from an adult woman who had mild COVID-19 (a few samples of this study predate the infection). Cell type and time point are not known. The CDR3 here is CASRMAGKGSEQYF. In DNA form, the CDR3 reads TGTGCCAGCAGAATGGCAGGGAAGGGGAGCGAGCAGTACTTC.